This T cell receptor beta chain was observed in a study of CD8 T cells in Susac syndrome. The authors reverse transcribed roughly 0.5 to 1 ug RNA with random hexamers. The immunoSEQ assay covered 54 Vbeta and 13 Jbeta segments for CDR3. Each CDR3 protein gets one entry after TCRdb re-called the immunoSEQ multiplex PCR reads with MiXCR. The data show roughly 200,000 distinct CDR3 sequences, about 95% seen once. Germline V gene sequence: CDR1 MDHEN, CDR2 SYDVKM. The CDR3 contains 15 residues. Germline trimming cut 7 bases from V and 6 bases from J; bases unmatched to any gene: 12. TCR beta sequencing was performed on blood CD8+ and CD4+ T cells. Negative isolation yielded CD4+ and CD8+ T cells, and FACS enriched TEMRA cells.

The sample was CD4+ T cells from PBMCs. The sequence was collected from a human donor in good health. The chain joins TRBV28 to TRBJ2-7, with TRBD2 matching over 10 bases. This chain's CDR3 is CASTALAGVTPEQYF. CDR3 in DNA: TGTGCCAGCACTGCCCTAGCGGGAGTAACTCCCGAGCAGTACTTC. The full variable domain, with the rest looked up from reference TRBV28 and TRBJ2-7, is DVKVTQSSRYLVKRTGEKVFLECVQDMDHENMFWYRQDPGLGLRLIYFSYDVKMKEKGDIPEGYSVSREKKERFSLILESASTNQTSMYLCASTALAGVTPEQYFGPGTRLTVT.